A selection of T cell receptor beta chains follows, all from one sample in a study of blood T cell repertoires in COVID-19. Profiled with immunoSEQ multiplex PCR; TCRdb holds only in-frame clones, not every one. The sample has approximately 360,000 clones; 87% are singletons. Specimen: PBMCs or T cells enriched from blood (not recorded which). The receptors come from a man in his forties in a cohort exposed to, infected with or recovered from COVID-19 (not recorded which). CDR3s include the opening cysteine and the closing phenylalanine or tryptophan. The order of the fields is J gene, V gene, clone size, D gene, CDR3 protein, CDR3 DNA. The D gene is left open where the match is weak. Size values are once, few and many counts, or a class for expanded clones, and some rows have none.

>TRBJ2-7|TRBV14|NA|NA
CASSQVYRPPYEQYF
TGTGCCAGCAGCCAAGTTTACAGGCCTCCCTACGAGCAGTACTTC
>TRBJ2-1|TRBV28|once|NA
CASSYPKGTGGEQFF
TGTGCCAGCAGCTATCCAAAAGGGACTGGAGGAGAGCAGTTCTTC
>TRBJ2-3|TRBV6-1|NA|TRBD1
CASSEHGQGGDTQYF
TGTGCCAGCAGTGAACACGGACAGGGAGGAGATACGCAGTATTTT
>TRBJ2-2|TRBV29-1|NA|TRBD1
CSPLLDRANTGELFF
TGCAGCCCACTCTTGGACAGGGCGAACACCGGGGAGCTGTTTTTT
>TRBJ1-1|TRBV24-1|few|TRBD1
CATSDPDRGRVNTEAFF
TGTGCCACCAGTGATCCGGACAGGGGACGGGTGAACACTGAAGCTTTCTTT
>TRBJ2-5|TRBV5-4|NA|TRBD2
CASSPGQTSGRARETQYF
TGTGCCAGCAGCCCGGGACAAACTAGCGGGAGGGCCAGAGAGACCCAGTACTTC
>TRBJ2-1|TRBV5-8|few|TRBD1
CASSPGQGFYNEQFF
TGTGCCAGCAGCCCGGGACAGGGTTTCTACAATGAGCAGTTCTTC
>TRBJ1-4|TRBV6-5|NA|NA
CASSYSIGVEKLFF
TGTGCCAGCAGTTACTCGATCGGAGTCGAAAAACTGTTTTTT
>TRBJ1-2|TRBV27|NA|NA
CASRSQSYGYTF
TGTGCCAGCAGATCACAGTCCTATGGCTACACCTTC
>TRBJ1-2|TRBV14|NA|TRBD1
CASRAQGAQNGYTF
TGTGCCAGCAGGGCACAGGGGGCGCAGAATGGCTACACCTTC
>TRBJ2-2|TRBV5-1|NA|NA
CASSPPRQGTGELFF
TGCGCCAGCAGCCCCCCTCGTCAGGGGACCGGGGAGCTGTTTTTT
>TRBJ2-2|TRBV6-5|few|TRBD2
CASSLAGGPRGELFF
TGTGCCAGCAGCTTAGCGGGAGGGCCCAGGGGGGAGCTGTTTTTT
>TRBJ2-7|TRBV5-4|NA|TRBD1
CATRAGQGSYEQYF
TGTGCCACCCGCGCCGGACAGGGGTCCTACGAGCAGTACTTC
>TRBJ1-5|TRBV19|NA|NA
CATSDSNQPQHF
TGTGCCACCAGCGATAGCAATCAGCCCCAGCATTTT
>TRBJ1-1|TRBV5-1|NA|NA
CASSRQDKMNTEAFF
TGCGCCAGCTCCCGACAGGACAAGATGAACACTGAAGCTTTCTTT
>TRBJ2-7|TRBV3-1/TRBV3-2|NA|TRBD1
CASSFYRGTGSFYEQYF
TGTGCCAGCAGCTTTTACCGCGGGACAGGGAGTTTCTACGAGCAGTACTTC
>TRBJ1-1|TRBV5-1|NA|NA
CASSSQGSWSGGTEAFF
TGCGCCAGCAGCTCACAGGGATCTTGGTCAGGAGGTACTGAAGCTTTCTTT
>TRBJ1-5|TRBV5-6|few|TRBD1
CASSLRTGWGQPQHF
TGTGCCAGCAGCTTGAGGACAGGGTGGGGGCAGCCCCAGCATTTT
>TRBJ2-3|TRBV5-1|NA|TRBD2
CASSLRTSATDTQYF
TGCGCCAGCAGCTTGAGGACTAGCGCCACAGATACGCAGTATTTT
>TRBJ2-7|TRBV5-1|NA|NA
CASSSDSNYEQYF
TGCGCCAGCAGTTCTGACAGTAACTACGAGCAGTACTTC
>TRBJ2-1|TRBV18|NA|TRBD2
CASETSGRGYNEQFF
TGTGCCAGCGAGACTAGCGGGAGGGGCTACAATGAGCAGTTCTTC
>TRBJ1-2|TRBV30|NA|NA
CAWSTGVTANYGYTF
TGTGCCTGGAGTACTGGAGTTACCGCTAACTATGGCTACACCTTC
>TRBJ2-1|TRBV10-3|NA|NA
CAISERRDGNNEQFF
TGTGCCATCAGTGAGCGGCGGGATGGCAACAATGAGCAGTTCTTC
>TRBJ2-7|TRBV6-5|NA|NA
CASSLTAGQTYEQYF
TGTGCCAGCAGCCTCACGGCCGGACAGACCTACGAGCAGTACTTC
>TRBJ1-2|TRBV9|NA|NA
CASSVPNYGYTF
TGTGCCAGCAGCGTCCCGAACTATGGCTACACCTTC
>TRBJ1-4|TRBV14|NA|TRBD1
CASSQGSTGWTEKLFF
TGTGCCAGCAGCCAAGGATCGACAGGGTGGACTGAAAAACTGTTTTTT
>TRBJ2-2|TRBV10-1|few|NA
CASAQGYANTGELFF
TGCGCCAGCGCTCAGGGATACGCGAACACCGGGGAGCTGTTTTTT
>TRBJ2-7|TRBV10-3|NA|TRBD2
CAISESDGLAVRQQYF
TGTGCCATCAGTGAGTCGGATGGACTAGCGGTCCGTCAGCAGTACTTC
>TRBJ1-5|TRBV7-8|NA|NA
CASSLLENQPQHF
TGTGCCAGCAGCTTATTAGAGAATCAGCCCCAGCATTTT
>TRBJ1-1|TRBV27|NA|NA
CASSWAGEHTEAFF
TGTGCCAGCAGTTGGGCGGGGGAGCACACTGAAGCTTTCTTT
>TRBJ2-1|TRBV3-1/TRBV3-2|NA|TRBD2
CASSQLLAGVSEQFF
TGTGCCAGCAGCCAACTGCTAGCGGGAGTTTCTGAGCAGTTCTTC